Listed below are T cell receptor beta chains from one sample, sequenced in a study of shared clonotypes between healthy human individuals. Libraries were prepared by immunoSEQ multiplex PCR; TCRdb keeps only in-frame clonotypes and omits some of them. The sample lists about 320,000 clones, roughly 91% occurring once. Sequenced input: memory CD8+ T cells sorted from blood. These receptors came from a man in his late teens or twenties in good health. The CDR3 runs from the conserved cysteine through the conserved F or W. Each record gives: clone size, J gene, D gene, V gene, CDR3 DNA, CDR3 protein. A D gene is named only where the DNA matches it firmly. Part of the rows lack a size; the others show once, few, many or a class for expanded clones.

>.|TRBJ2-1|TRBD2|TRBV2
TGTGCCAGCAGTGATGGGGGAGCGGGGAATGAGCAGTTCTTC
CASSDGGAGNEQFF
>.|TRBJ2-3|.|TRBV1
TGCACCAGCAGCCAAGATAACCAAGCGGGGGGCGAAACCCGCACAGATACGCAGTATTTT
CTSSQDNQAGGETRTDTQYF
>.|TRBJ2-7|TRBD1|TRBV5-4
TGTGCCAGCAGCTATGGACAGGGCACCTACGAGCAGTACTTC
CASSYGQGTYEQYF
>once|TRBJ2-5|.|TRBV5-6
TGTGCCAGCAGCTTCCGGGAATCACTGTACCAAGAGACCCAGTACTTC
CASSFRESLYQETQYF
>.|TRBJ2-7|.|TRBV4-3
TGCGCCAGCAGCCAAGATACTATCCCGGGCGGAATCTACGAGCAGTACTTC
CASSQDTIPGGIYEQYF
>.|TRBJ2-6|.|TRBV27
TGTGCCAGCAGTTTAACGCCTGCGGGGGCCAACGTCCTGACTTTC
CASSLTPAGANVLTF
>.|TRBJ2-1|TRBD2|TRBV27
TGTGCCAGCAGTTTCGGGCTAGCGGGAGGCAATGAGCAGTTCTTC
CASSFGLAGGNEQFF
>.|TRBJ2-7|TRBD1|TRBV4-1
TGCGCCAGCAGCCCCCTAAGGTCGGCAGGGGGAACCTACGAGCAGTACTTC
CASSPLRSAGGTYEQYF
>.|TRBJ2-7|.|TRBV10-3
TGTGCCATCCGCTTAAGGGATAGCTCCTACGAGCAGTACTTC
CAIRLRDSSYEQYF
>.|TRBJ2-7|.|TRBV27
TGTGCCAGCAGTTTAGTCGGCTTCTCGGGCTCCTACGAGCAGTACTTC
CASSLVGFSGSYEQYF
>once|TRBJ2-5|.|TRBV29-1
TGCAGCGTTGCGCGGGCCTCACAAGAGACCCAGTACTTC
CSVARASQETQYF
>.|TRBJ2-5|TRBD2|TRBV10-2
TGCGCCAGCAGTTGGAGCGGGGGGCAAGAGACCCAGTACTTC
CASSWSGGQETQYF
>.|TRBJ2-7|.|TRBV6-1
TGTGCCAGCAGTGAAGGAGGCAGGGATCCAATCTACGAGCAGTACTTC
CASSEGGRDPIYEQYF
>.|TRBJ2-7|.|TRBV5-8
TGTGCCAGCAGCTTCAAGGCTTACGAATACGAGCAGTACTTC
CASSFKAYEYEQYF
>.|TRBJ2-5|.|TRBV9
TGTGCCAGCCGAGATGATGCGGAGACCCAGTACTTC
CASRDDAETQYF
>.|TRBJ1-5|.|TRBV30
TGTGCCTGGAGTGTCGAGGGGGGCCAGCCCCAGCATTTT
CAWSVEGGQPQHF
>.|TRBJ1-1|TRBD1|TRBV12-5
TGTGCTAGTGGTTTGGGGACAGGGATAACTGAAGCTTTCTTT
CASGLGTGITEAFF
>.|TRBJ1-2|.|TRBV27
TGTGCCAGCAGTCCATTGGGGCGCATGCATAACTATGGCTACACCTTC
CASSPLGRMHNYGYTF
>once|TRBJ2-3|.|TRBV6-5
TGTGCCAGCAGTTACGGCCAGGGATCCACAGATACGCAGTATTTT
CASSYGQGSTDTQYF
>.|TRBJ2-3|TRBD2|TRBV27
TGTGCCAGCAGTCCCGTGGCGGGGGGGCCAACAGATACGCAGTATTTT
CASSPVAGGPTDTQYF
>once|TRBJ2-1|TRBD1|TRBV27
TGTGCCAGCACCCTAGGGACAGACTCCTACAATGAGCAGTTCTTC
CASTLGTDSYNEQFF
>.|TRBJ1-1|TRBD1|TRBV5-6
TGTGCCAGCAGCTTGCGGACAGGGGAGAACACTGAAGCTTTCTTT
CASSLRTGENTEAFF
>.|TRBJ2-3|.|TRBV7-9
TGTGCCAGCAGCTTATACCGGGGGCCAGATACGCAGTATTTT
CASSLYRGPDTQYF
>.|TRBJ2-7|TRBD1|TRBV6-1
TGTGCCAGCAATCTACGGGACAGGGAACCCTACGAGCAGTACTTC
CASNLRDREPYEQYF
>.|TRBJ1-5|.|TRBV4-1
TGCGCCAGCAGCCAAGGAGAGGATCAGCCCCAGCATTTT
CASSQGEDQPQHF
>.|TRBJ1-4|.|TRBV4-1
TGCGCCAGCAGCCTTGGCGGGACTCTGTTTTTT
CASSLGGTLFF
>.|TRBJ2-5|TRBD1|TRBV7-9
TGTGCCAGCAGGGGACAGAGTAATCAAGAGACCCAGTACTTC
CASRGQSNQETQYF
>.|TRBJ1-2|.|TRBV30
TGTGCCTGGAGTGGGGCAGGGGAGGTTGGCTATGGCTACACCTTC
CAWSGAGEVGYGYTF
>.|TRBJ1-1|.|TRBV12-5
TGTGCTAGTGGTTTGTCCTCCCCCAATTTGGGCACTGAAGCTTTCTTT
CASGLSSPNLGTEAFF
>.|TRBJ2-3|.|TRBV5-1
TGCGCCAGCAGCTCGGACGGAAGCACAGATACGCAGTATTTT
CASSSDGSTDTQYF
>once|TRBJ1-1|.|TRBV25-1
TGTGCCAGCAGTGAATGGGAGGGGAGGTCTGAAGCTTTCTTT
CASSEWEGRSEAFF
>.|TRBJ2-1|TRBD1|TRBV7-6
TGTGCCAGCAGCTCGGGACAGGGGTGGAATGAGCAGTTCTTC
CASSSGQGWNEQFF
>.|TRBJ1-6|.|TRBV29-1
TGCAGCGCATCGACAGGAGATAATTCACCCCTCCACTTT
CSASTGDNSPLHF
>.|TRBJ2-1|.|TRBV7-9
TGTGCCAGCAGCTTCGGGACCAATAACAATGAGCAGTTCTTC
CASSFGTNNNEQFF
>.|TRBJ2-3|.|TRBV7-7
TGTGCTAGCAGCTTACACGGGGGACCAGATACGCAGTATTTT
CASSLHGGPDTQYF
>once|TRBJ1-2|.|TRBV27
TGTGCCAGCAGTCGAACCGACAGCACCTTTAACTATGGCTACACCTTC
CASSRTDSTFNYGYTF
>many|TRBJ2-7|.|TRBV4-1
TGCGCCAGCAGCCATAAGGAGTTCTCCTACGAGCAGTACTTC
CASSHKEFSYEQYF
>.|TRBJ2-3|TRBD2|TRBV13
TGTGCCAGCAGCTTAGTCGGGGGGGCCGTAGATACGCAGTATTTT
CASSLVGGAVDTQYF
>.|TRBJ2-7|.|TRBV4-1
TGCGCCAGCAGCCAAGGGCACCAAGCCTCCTACGAGCAGTACTTC
CASSQGHQASYEQYF
>once|TRBJ2-7|.|TRBV11-2
TGTGCCAGCAGCTTAGTTTCCGGGACACCAACCTACGAGCAGTACTTC
CASSLVSGTPTYEQYF
>.|TRBJ2-7|.|TRBV7-8
TGTGCCAGCAGCTCGTCTCTCATCGAGCAGTACTTC
CASSSSLIEQYF
>.|TRBJ1-1|.|TRBV18
TGTGCCAGCTCAGATCAGAAGAACACTGAAGCTTTCTTT
CASSDQKNTEAFF
>.|TRBJ2-7|.|TRBV9
TGTGCCAGCAGCCCATCCCACTGGTACGAGCAGTACTTC
CASSPSHWYEQYF
>once|TRBJ2-5|.|TRBV9
TGTGCCAGCAGCGTAGGGGGAGAAGAGACCCAGTACTTC
CASSVGGEETQYF
>.|TRBJ2-1|.|TRBV13
TGTGCCAGCAGTAGGCAGAACAATGAGCAGTTCTTC
CASSRQNNEQFF
>.|TRBJ1-2|.|TRBV2
TGTGCCAGCAGTGAAGGTCGGGCAGCTAACTATGGCTACACCTTC
CASSEGRAANYGYTF
>.|TRBJ1-2|TRBD1|TRBV10-3
TGTGCCATCAGTGAGTCAAGGACAGGGGAATACTATGGCTACACCTTC
CAISESRTGEYYGYTF
>.|TRBJ2-1|.|TRBV5-1
TGCGCCAGCAGCTACCGCTCCTACAATGAGCAGTTCTTC
CASSYRSYNEQFF
>.|TRBJ1-1|.|TRBV7-9
TGTGCCACCCGGCGGGAGAACACTGAAGCTTTCTTT
CATRRENTEAFF
>.|TRBJ1-1|.|TRBV7-9
TGTGCCAGCAGCTTAGAGGGGGGACGGGTACCCGATGAAGCTTTCTTT
CASSLEGGRVPDEAFF
>.|TRBJ2-7|.|TRBV9
TGTGCCAGCAGCGTCGGCAGGACTCAGCGCGAGCAGTACTTC
CASSVGRTQREQYF
>.|TRBJ2-7|TRBD2|TRBV5-1
TGCGCCAGCAGCTCGACTAGCGGGAGTTTCCACGAGCAGTACTTC
CASSSTSGSFHEQYF